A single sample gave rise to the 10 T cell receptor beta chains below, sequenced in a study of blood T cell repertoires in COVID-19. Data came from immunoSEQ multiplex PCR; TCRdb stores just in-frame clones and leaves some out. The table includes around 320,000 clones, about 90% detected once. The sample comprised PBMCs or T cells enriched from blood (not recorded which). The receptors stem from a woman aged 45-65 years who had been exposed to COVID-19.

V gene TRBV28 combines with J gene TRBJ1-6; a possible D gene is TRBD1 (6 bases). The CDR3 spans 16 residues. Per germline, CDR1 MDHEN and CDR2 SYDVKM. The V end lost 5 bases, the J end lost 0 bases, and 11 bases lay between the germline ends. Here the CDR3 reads CASSRQVGSYNSPLHF. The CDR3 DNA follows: TGTGCCAGCAGTCGACAGGTTGGCTCCTATAATTCACCCCTCCACTTT.

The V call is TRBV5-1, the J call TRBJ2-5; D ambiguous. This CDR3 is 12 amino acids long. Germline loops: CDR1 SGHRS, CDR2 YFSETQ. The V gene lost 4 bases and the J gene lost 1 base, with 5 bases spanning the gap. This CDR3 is CASSRVQETQYF. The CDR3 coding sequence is TGCGCCAGCAGCAGAGTCCAAGAGACCCAGTACTTC. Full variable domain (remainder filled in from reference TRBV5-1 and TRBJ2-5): KAGVTQTPRYLIKTRGQQVTLSCSPISGHRSVSWYQQTPGQGLQFLFEYFSETQRNKGNFPGRFSGRQFSNSRSEMNVSTLELGDSALYLCASSRVQETQYFGPGTRLLVL.

The CDR3 sequence is CASSVLRIGVANTGELFF. CDR3 in DNA: TGTGCCAGCAGCGTGTTAAGAATAGGGGTCGCGAACACCGGGGAGCTGTTTTTT. The rearrangement uses TRBV2 and TRBJ2-2, with D possibly matching TRBD1 (5 bases). Per the germline V gene, CDR1 is SNHLY and CDR2 is FYNNEI. CDR3 length: 18 residues. V lost 6 bases, J lost 0 bases, and 20 bases lay in between.

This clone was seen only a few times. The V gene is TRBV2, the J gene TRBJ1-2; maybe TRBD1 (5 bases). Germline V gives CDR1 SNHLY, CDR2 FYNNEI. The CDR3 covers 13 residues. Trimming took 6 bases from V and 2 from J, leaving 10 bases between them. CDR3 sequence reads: CASRQEKNYGYTF. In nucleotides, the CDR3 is TGTGCCAGCAGACAGGAAAAAAACTATGGCTACACCTTC.

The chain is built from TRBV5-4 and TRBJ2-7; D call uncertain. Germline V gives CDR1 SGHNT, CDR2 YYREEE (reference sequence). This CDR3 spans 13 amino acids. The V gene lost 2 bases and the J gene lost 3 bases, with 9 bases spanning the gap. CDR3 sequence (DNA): TGTGCCAGCAGCTTACCAGGCCACTACGAGCAGTACTTC. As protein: CASSLPGHYEQYF.

CDR3: CASSQDFRTGAGEQYF. CDR3 bases: TGTGCCAGCAGCCAAGATTTCCGGACAGGGGCGGGCGAGCAGTACTTC. The chain uses TRBV14 and TRBJ2-7; 9 bases match TRBD1. The CDR3 spans 16 residues. Germline V gene data show CDR1 as SGHDN and CDR2 as FVKESK. V shed 0 bases, J shed 6 bases, and the junction held 9 bases outside the gene matches. Supplemented by reference TRBV14 and TRBJ2-7, the full variable domain reads EAGVTQFPSHSVIEKGQTVTLRCDPISGHDNLYWYRRVMGKEIKFLLHFVKESKQDESGMPNNRFLAERTGGTYSTLKVQPAELEDSGVYFCASSQDFRTGAGEQYFGPGTRLTVT.

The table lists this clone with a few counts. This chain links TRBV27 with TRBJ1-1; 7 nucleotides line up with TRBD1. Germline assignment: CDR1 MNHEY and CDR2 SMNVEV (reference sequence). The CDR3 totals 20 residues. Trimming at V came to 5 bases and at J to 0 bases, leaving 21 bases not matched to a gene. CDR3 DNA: TGTGCCAGCAGTACACAGGGGATTAAGAAAGGAGGGATGATGAACACTGAAGCTTTCTTT. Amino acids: CASSTQGIKKGGMMNTEAFF.

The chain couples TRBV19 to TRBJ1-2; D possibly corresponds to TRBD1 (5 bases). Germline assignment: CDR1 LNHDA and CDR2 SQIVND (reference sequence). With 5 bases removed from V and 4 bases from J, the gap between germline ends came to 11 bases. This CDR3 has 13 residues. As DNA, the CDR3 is TGTGCCAGTAGTCCTCGGGGGGGCTATGGCTACACCTTC. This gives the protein CASSPRGGYGYTF.

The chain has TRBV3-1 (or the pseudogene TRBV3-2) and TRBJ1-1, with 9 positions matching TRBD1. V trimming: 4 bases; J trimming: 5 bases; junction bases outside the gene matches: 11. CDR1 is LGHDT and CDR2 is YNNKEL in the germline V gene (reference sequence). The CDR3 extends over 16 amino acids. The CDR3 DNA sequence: TGTGCCAGCAGCCCCCGACAGGGGGTCATAAATACTGAAGCTTTCTTT. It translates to CASSPRQGVINTEAFF.

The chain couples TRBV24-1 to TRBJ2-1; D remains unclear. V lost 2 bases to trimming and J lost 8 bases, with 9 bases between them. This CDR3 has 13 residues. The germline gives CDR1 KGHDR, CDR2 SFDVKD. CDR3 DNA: TGTGCCACCAGTGATTCCTCTTTCGATGAGCAGTTCTTC. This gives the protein CATSDSSFDEQFF.